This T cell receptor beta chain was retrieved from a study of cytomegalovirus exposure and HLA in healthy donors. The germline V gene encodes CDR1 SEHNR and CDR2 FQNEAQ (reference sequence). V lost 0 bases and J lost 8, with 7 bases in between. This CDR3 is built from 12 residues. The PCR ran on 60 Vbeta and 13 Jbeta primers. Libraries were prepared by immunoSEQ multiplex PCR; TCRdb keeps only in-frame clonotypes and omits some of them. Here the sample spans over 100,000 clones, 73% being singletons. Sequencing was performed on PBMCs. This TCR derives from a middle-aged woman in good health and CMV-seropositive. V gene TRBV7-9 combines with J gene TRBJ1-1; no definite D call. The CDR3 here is CASSLAGREAFF. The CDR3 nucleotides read TGTGCCAGCAGCTTAGCGGGCAGGGAAGCTTTCTTT.